This T cell receptor (beta chain) was obtained from a study of cytomegalovirus exposure and HLA in healthy donors. Amplification used 60 Vbeta primers and 13 Jbeta primers. The repertoire was sequenced with immunoSEQ multiplex PCR; TCRdb's copy has only in-frame clones and lacks some. The table shows about 200,000 clones, with 82% occurring only once. This clone was counted a few times. There are 14 residues in the CDR3. Germline lookup yields CDR1 MNHEY and CDR2 SMNVEV (reference sequence). V lost 3 bases to trimming and J lost 5 bases; unmatched junction nucleotides: 6. Sequencing input: PBMCs. The clonotype comes from a boy between 2 and 10 years old in good health and CMV-seronegative. This sequence joins TRBV27 and TRBJ1-1; 7 bases fit TRBD1. The CDR3 nucleotides are TGTGCCAGCAGTTTGACAGGGTGGAAGACTGAAGCTTTCTTT. Translation gives CASSLTGWKTEAFF.